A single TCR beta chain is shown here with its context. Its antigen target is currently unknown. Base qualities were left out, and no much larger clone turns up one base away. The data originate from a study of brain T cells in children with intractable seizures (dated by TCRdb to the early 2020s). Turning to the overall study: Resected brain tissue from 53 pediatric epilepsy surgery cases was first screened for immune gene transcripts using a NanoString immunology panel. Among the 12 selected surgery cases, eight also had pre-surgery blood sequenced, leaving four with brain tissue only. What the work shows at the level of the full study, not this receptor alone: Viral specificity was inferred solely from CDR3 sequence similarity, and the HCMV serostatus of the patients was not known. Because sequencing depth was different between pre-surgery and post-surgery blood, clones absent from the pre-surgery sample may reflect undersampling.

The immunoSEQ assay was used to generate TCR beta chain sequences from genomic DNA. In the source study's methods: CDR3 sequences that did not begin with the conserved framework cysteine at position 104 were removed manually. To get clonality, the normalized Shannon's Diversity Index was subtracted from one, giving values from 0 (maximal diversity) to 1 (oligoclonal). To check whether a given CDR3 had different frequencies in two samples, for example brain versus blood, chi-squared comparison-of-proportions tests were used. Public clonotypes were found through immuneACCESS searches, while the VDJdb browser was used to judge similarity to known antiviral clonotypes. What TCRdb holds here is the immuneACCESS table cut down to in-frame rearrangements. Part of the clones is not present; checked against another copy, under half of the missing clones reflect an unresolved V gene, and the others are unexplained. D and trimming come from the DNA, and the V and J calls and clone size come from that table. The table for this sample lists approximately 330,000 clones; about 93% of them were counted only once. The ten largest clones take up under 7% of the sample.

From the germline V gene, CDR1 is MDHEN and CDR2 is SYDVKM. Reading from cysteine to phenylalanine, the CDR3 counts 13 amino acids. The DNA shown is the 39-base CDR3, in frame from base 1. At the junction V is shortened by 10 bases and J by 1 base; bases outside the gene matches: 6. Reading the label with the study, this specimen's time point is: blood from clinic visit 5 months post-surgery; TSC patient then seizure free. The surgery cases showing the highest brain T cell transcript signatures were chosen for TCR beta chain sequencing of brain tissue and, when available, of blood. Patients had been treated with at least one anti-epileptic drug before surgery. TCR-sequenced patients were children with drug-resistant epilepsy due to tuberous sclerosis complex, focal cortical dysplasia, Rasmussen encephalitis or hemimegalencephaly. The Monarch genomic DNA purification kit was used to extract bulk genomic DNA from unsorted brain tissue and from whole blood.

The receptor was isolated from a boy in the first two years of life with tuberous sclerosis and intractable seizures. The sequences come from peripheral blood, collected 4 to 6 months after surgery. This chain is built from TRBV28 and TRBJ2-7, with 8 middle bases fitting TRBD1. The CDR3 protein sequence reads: CAIGTGESYEQYF. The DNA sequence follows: TGTGCCATCGGGACAGGCGAATCCTACGAGCAGTACTTC.